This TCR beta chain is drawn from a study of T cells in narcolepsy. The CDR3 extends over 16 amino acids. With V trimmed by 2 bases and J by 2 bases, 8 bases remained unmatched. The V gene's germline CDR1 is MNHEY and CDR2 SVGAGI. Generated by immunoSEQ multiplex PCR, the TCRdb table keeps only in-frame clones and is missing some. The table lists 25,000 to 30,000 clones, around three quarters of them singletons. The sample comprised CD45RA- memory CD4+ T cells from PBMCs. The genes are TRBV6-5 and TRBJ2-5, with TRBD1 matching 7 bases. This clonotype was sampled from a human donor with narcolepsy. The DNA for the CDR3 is TGTGCCAGCAGTTACAGACAGGGCATAGGACAAGAGACCCAGTACTTC. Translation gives CASSYRQGIGQETQYF.